A single sample is the source of the 17 T cell receptor beta chains below, sequenced in a study of T cell responses to AZD1222 COVID-19 vaccine. The repertoire was sequenced with immunoSEQ multiplex PCR; TCRdb's copy has only in-frame clones and lacks some. The sample lists under 200,000 clones; 85% to 95% were seen once. The sequencing used peripheral blood, collected 28 days after the second dose of the MenACWY control vaccine. The receptors stem from an adult who received the MenACWY meningococcal vaccine as a control.

V and J are TRBV7-3 and TRBJ1-1; D might be TRBD1 (6 bases). The CDR3 spans 13 residues. Germline V gene lookup returns CDR1 SGHTA and CDR2 FQGTGA. The V and J ends lost 3 bases and 7 bases respectively, with 12 bases between them. CDR3 region: CASSFTGSGEAFF. DNA of the CDR3: TGTGCCAGCAGCTTCACAGGGTCAGGTGAAGCTTTCTTT.

J is TRBJ2-3 and V is TRBV6-5, with D possibly matching TRBD2 (5 bases). The CDR3 is 14 amino acids. Trimming cost V 4 bases and J 1 base, with 9 bases left between them. Germline V gene lookup returns CDR1 MNHEY and CDR2 SVGAGI. Here the CDR3 DNA reads TGTGCCAGCAGTTTAGGACTTGGCACAGATACGCAGTATTTT. Its translation is CASSLGLGTDTQYF.

The chain has TRBV6-4 and TRBJ2-2; 8 positions agree with TRBD1. The CDR3 covers 15 residues. CDR1 and CDR2 from the germline V gene are MRHNA and SNTAGT. With V trimmed by 3 bases and J by 0 bases, 0 bases remained unmatched. In DNA form, the CDR3 reads TGTGCCAGCAGTGAGACAGGGGCGAACACCGGGGAGCTGTTTTTT. Its translation: CASSETGANTGELFF.

The genes are TRBV19 and TRBJ1-2; D gene unclear. Germline CDR1 LNHDA, CDR2 SQIVND (reference sequence). With 6 bases removed from V and 4 bases from J, the gap between germline ends came to 12 bases. This CDR3 is 13 amino acids long. The CDR3 region is CASSPPPSYGYTF. Written as DNA, the CDR3 is TGTGCCAGTAGCCCGCCGCCCTCCTATGGCTACACCTTC.

The chain employs TRBV19 and TRBJ2-7; a possible D gene is TRBD2 (6 bases). The CDR3 has 13 amino acids. The germline V and J ends were trimmed by 9 bases and 6 bases, with 18 bases remaining between them. Germline V gives CDR1 LNHDA, CDR2 SQIVND (reference sequence). The CDR3 sequence: CASSSGYGTEQYF. The CDR3 region has the DNA TGTGCCAGCTCAAGCGGGTACGGAACCGAGCAGTACTTC.

The chain links TRBV6-5 to TRBJ1-2; D unresolved. The CDR3 totals 13 residues. V was clipped by 5 bases and J by 8 bases, with 15 bases between them. Germline CDR1 reads MNHEY; CDR2 reads SVGAGI. As DNA, the CDR3 is TGTGCCAGCAGTCCATCTCGAGGGAGGGGCTACACCTTC. It specifies CASSPSRGRGYTF.

The gene calls are TRBV6-2 or TRBV6-3 and TRBJ2-7, with 9 bases aligning to TRBD2. The CDR3 sequence is 14 residues long. V shed 3 bases, J shed 0 bases, and the junction held 0 bases outside the gene matches. Germline assignment: CDR1 MNHEY and CDR2 SVGEGT. The CDR3 DNA reads as TGTGCCAGCAGTTATAGCGGGAGCTCCTACGAGCAGTACTTC. It is translated as CASSYSGSSYEQYF.

The chain uses TRBV3-1 (or the pseudogene TRBV3-2) and TRBJ1-2, with a tentative D call TRBD1 (6 bases). CDR1 and CDR2 (germline): LGHDT, YNNKEL (reference sequence). CDR3 length: 13 residues. Between the trimmed V and J ends, which lost 2 bases and 8 bases, there was a span of 12 bases. CDR3 coding DNA: TGTGCCAGCAGCCAATCGAGGGGGAACGGCTACACCTTC. Protein: CASSQSRGNGYTF.

The chain combines TRBV4-2 with TRBJ2-3; TRBD2 might be the D (5 bases). The V end lost 4 bases, the J end lost 8 bases, and 22 bases lay between the germline ends. CDR1 is LGHNA, CDR2 YNFKEQ, per germline. The CDR3 sequence is 16 residues long. The CDR3: CASSLTRGSSLGTQYF. DNA of the CDR3: TGTGCCAGCAGCCTGACTCGCGGGTCCAGCCTAGGTACGCAGTATTTT.

J is TRBJ1-1 and V is TRBV3-1 (or the pseudogene TRBV3-2); D not resolved. The germline CDR1 and CDR2 sequences are LGHDT and YNNKEL (reference sequence). V was shortened by 4 bases and J by 1 base, with 13 bases between the two germline ends. This CDR3 contains 15 residues. The CDR3: CASSPDKVGNTEAFF. CDR3 sequence (DNA): TGTGCCAGCAGCCCGGATAAGGTAGGGAACACTGAAGCTTTCTTT.

The chain employs TRBV11-2 and TRBJ2-3, with 7 bases matching TRBD2. V shed 5 bases and J 2 bases; nucleotides not matched to a gene: 10. This CDR3 has 16 amino acids. Germline V lookup: CDR1 SGHAT, CDR2 FQNNGV. The CDR3 loop reads CASSPGTKGPTDTQYF. Here the CDR3 DNA reads TGTGCCAGCAGCCCTGGGACTAAAGGGCCCACAGATACGCAGTATTTT.

The chain combines TRBV7-2 with TRBJ2-2; D perhaps matches TRBD2 (6 bases). Trimming removed 2 bases from V and 6 bases from J, with 13 bases in between. CDR3 length equals 15 residues. CDR1 is SGHTA and CDR2 is FQGNSA in the germline V gene. CDR3 in amino acids: CASSLYTGAAGELFF. DNA for the CDR3: TGTGCCAGCAGCTTATACACGGGAGCGGCCGGGGAGCTGTTTTTT.

The chain recombines TRBV6-1 with TRBJ2-5; D ambiguous. Germline V gene sequence: CDR1 MNHNS, CDR2 SASEGT. V lost 5 bases, J lost 2 bases, and 9 bases lay in between. The CDR3 loop spans 13 amino acids. The CDR3 DNA is TGTGCCAGCAGTTATGTTGGACAAGAGACCCAGTACTTC. It encodes CASSYVGQETQYF.

The CDR3 DNA follows: TGTGCCAGCAGCTTAGACATAGGGGGAGCGGGAAACACCATATATTTT. Protein sequence: CASSLDIGGAGNTIYF. The V call is TRBV7-6, the J call TRBJ1-3; tentative D call: TRBD1 (6 bases). Trimming removed 1 base at V and 4 bases at J, with 14 bases between. The CDR3 contains 16 residues. Germline V gene data show CDR1 as SGHVS and CDR2 as FNYEAQ.

The chain joins TRBV30 to TRBJ2-7, with 7 bases aligning to TRBD2. With V trimmed by 0 bases and J by 3 bases, 2 bases remained unmatched. The length of the CDR3 is 13 residues. Germline V gives CDR1 GTSNPN, CDR2 SVGIG (reference sequence). The CDR3 DNA sequence: TGTGCCTGGAGTGTCTCTAGCGGCTACGAGCAGTACTTC. The encoded protein is CAWSVSSGYEQYF.

The rearrangement links TRBV6-5 to TRBJ1-2, with 8 bases that match TRBD1. V shed 6 bases, J shed 6 bases, and the junction held 12 bases outside the gene matches. The CDR3 totals 15 residues. CDR1 is MNHEY, CDR2 SVGAGI, per germline. This CDR3 reads CASRRRTGSVDGYTF. CDR3 DNA: TGTGCCAGCAGGCGAAGGACAGGGAGTGTGGATGGCTACACCTTC.

In this sample, this clone turned up once. The sample contains more than one DNA sequence encoding this CDR3. The chain links TRBV13 to TRBJ1-4; D is unclear. Germline CDR1 and CDR2: PRHDT and FYEKMQ (reference sequence). Trimming removed 0 bases at V and 2 bases at J, with 4 bases between. The CDR3 runs to 14 residues. CDR3 loop: CASSLGATNEKLFF. The CDR3 nucleotides read TGTGCCAGCAGCTTAGGGGCTACTAATGAAAAACTGTTTTTT.